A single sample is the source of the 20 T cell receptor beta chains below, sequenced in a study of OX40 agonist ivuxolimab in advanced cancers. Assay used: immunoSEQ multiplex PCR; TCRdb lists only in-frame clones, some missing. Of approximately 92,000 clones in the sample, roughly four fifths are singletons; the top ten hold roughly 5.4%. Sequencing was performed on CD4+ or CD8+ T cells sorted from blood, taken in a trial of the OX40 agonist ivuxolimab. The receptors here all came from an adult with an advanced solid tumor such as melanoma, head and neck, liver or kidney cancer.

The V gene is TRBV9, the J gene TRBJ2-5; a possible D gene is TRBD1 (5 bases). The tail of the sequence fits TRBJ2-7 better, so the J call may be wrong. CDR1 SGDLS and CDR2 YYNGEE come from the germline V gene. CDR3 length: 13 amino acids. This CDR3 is CASSGQGSYEQYF. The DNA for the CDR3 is TGTGCCAGCAGCGGTCAGGGCTCCTACGAGCAGTACTTC.

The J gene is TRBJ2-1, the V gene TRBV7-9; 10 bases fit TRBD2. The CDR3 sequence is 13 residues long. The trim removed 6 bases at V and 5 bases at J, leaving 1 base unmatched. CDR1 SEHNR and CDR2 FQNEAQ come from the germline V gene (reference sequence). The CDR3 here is CASRLAGNNEQFF. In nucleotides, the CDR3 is TGTGCCAGCAGACTAGCGGGAAACAATGAGCAGTTCTTC.

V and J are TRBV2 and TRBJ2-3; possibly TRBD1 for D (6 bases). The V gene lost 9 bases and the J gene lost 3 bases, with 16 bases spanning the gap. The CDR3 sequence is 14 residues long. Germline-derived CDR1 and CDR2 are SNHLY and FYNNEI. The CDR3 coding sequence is TGTGCCAGTAATACAGGGTTGCGGACAGATACGCAGTATTTT. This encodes CASNTGLRTDTQYF.

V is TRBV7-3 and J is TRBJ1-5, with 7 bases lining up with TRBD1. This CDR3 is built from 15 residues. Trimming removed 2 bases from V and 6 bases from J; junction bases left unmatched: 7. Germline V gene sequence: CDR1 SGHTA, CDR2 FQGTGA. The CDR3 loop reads CASSLAPAGGQPQHF. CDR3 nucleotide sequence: TGTGCCAGCAGCTTAGCGCCGGCAGGGGGTCAGCCCCAGCATTTT. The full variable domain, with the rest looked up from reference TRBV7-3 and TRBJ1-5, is GAGVSQTPSNKVTEKGKYVELRCDPISGHTALYWYRQSLGQGPEFLIYFQGTGAADDSGLPNDRFFAVRPEGSVSTLKIQRTERGDSAVYLCASSLAPAGGQPQHFGDGTRLSIL.

The CDR3 here is CASSLRPGENTYNEQFF. CDR3 coding DNA: TGCGCCAGCAGCTTGAGGCCAGGGGAAAATACCTACAATGAGCAGTTCTTC. The chain uses TRBV5-1 and TRBJ2-1; D possibly corresponds to TRBD1 (6 bases). V lost 1 base and J lost 2, with 16 bases in between. The CDR3 extends over 17 amino acids. The V gene's germline CDR1 is SGHRS and CDR2 YFSETQ.

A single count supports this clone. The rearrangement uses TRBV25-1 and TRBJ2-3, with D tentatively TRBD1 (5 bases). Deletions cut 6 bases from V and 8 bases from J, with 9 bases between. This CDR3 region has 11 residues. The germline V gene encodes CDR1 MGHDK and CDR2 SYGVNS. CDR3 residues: CASSSQGTQYF. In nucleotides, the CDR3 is TGTGCCAGCAGCTCCCAGGGTACGCAGTATTTT.

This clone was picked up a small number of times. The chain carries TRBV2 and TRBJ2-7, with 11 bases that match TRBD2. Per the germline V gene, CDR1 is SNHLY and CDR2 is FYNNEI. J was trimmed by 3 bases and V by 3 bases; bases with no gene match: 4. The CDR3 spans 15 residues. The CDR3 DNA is TGTGCCAGCAGTGAGCAAGGGACTAGCGGCTACGAGCAGTACTTC. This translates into CASSEQGTSGYEQYF.

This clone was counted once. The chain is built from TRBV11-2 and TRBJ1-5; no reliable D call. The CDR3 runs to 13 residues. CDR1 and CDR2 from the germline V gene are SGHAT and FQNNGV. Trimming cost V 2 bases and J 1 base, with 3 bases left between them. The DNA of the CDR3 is TGTGCCAGCAGCTTAAGCAGCAATCAGCCCCAGCATTTT. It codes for CASSLSSNQPQHF.

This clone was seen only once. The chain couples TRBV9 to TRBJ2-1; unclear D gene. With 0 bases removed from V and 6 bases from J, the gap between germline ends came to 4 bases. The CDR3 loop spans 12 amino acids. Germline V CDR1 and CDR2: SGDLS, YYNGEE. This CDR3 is CASSVDINEQFF. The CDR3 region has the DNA TGTGCCAGCAGCGTAGACATCAATGAGCAGTTCTTC.

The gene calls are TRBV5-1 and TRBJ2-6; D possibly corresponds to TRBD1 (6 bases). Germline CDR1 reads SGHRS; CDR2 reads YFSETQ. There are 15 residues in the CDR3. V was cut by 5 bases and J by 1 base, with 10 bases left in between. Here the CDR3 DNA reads TGCGCCAGCAGTTCAACAGGGTCTGGGGCCAACGTCCTGACTTTC. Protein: CASSSTGSGANVLTF.

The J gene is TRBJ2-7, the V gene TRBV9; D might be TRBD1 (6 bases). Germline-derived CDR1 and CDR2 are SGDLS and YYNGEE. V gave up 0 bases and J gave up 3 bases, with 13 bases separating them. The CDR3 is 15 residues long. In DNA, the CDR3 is TGTGCCAGCAGCGTAGGGGGGACAACTCTCTACGAGCAGTACTTC. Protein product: CASSVGGTTLYEQYF.

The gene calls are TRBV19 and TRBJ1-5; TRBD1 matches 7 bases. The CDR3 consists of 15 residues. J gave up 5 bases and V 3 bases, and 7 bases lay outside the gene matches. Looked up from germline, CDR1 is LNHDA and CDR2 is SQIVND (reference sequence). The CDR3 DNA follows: TGTGCCAGTAGTATCGGACAGGTGGTAGATCAGCCCCAGCATTTT. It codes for CASSIGQVVDQPQHF. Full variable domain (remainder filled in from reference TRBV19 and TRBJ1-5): DGGITQSPKYLFRKEGQNVTLSCEQNLNHDAMYWYRQDPGQGLRLIYYSQIVNDFQKGDIAEGYSVSREKKESFPLTVTSAQKNPTAFYLCASSIGQVVDQPQHFGDGTRLSIL.

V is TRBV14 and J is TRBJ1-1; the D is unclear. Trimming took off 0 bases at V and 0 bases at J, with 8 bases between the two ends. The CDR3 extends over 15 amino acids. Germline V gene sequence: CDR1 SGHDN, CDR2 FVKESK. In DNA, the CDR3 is TGTGCCAGCAGCCAAGAGTCCCGAGTGAACACTGAAGCTTTCTTT. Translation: CASSQESRVNTEAFF. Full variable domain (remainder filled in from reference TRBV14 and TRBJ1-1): EAGVTQFPSHSVIEKGQTVTLRCDPISGHDNLYWYRRVMGKEIKFLLHFVKESKQDESGMPNNRFLAERTGGTYSTLKVQPAELEDSGVYFCASSQESRVNTEAFFGQGTRLTVV.

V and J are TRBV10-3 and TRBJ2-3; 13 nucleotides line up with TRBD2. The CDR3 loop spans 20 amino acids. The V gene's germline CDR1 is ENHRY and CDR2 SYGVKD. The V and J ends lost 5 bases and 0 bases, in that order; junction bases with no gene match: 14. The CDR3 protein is CAISRTPTSGGTTSTDTQYF. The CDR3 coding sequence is TGTGCCATCAGTCGCACACCGACTAGCGGGGGGACCACGAGCACAGATACGCAGTATTTT.

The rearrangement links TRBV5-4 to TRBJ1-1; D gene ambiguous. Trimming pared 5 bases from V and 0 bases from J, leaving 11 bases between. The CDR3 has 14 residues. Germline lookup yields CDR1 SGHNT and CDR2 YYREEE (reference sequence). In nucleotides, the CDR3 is TGTGCCAGCAGTCGTAGCAGCGTGAACACTGAAGCTTTCTTT. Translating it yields CASSRSSVNTEAFF.

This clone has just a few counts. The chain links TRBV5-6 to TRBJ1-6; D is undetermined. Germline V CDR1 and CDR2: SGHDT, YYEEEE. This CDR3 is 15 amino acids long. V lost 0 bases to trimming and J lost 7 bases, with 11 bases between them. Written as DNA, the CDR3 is TGTGCCAGCAGCTTGGCGACTCCTGGGAATTCACCCCTCCACTTT. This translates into CASSLATPGNSPLHF.

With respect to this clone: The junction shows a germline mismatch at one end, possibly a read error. CDR3 protein: CASSPSGSYGQCF. CDR3 sequence (DNA): TGTGCCAGCAGCCCCAGCGGCTCCTACGGGCAGTGCTTC. The chain couples TRBV5-4 to TRBJ2-7, with D possibly being TRBD2 (5 bases). CDR3 length equals 13 residues. Germline CDR1 and CDR2: SGHNT and YYREEE (reference sequence).

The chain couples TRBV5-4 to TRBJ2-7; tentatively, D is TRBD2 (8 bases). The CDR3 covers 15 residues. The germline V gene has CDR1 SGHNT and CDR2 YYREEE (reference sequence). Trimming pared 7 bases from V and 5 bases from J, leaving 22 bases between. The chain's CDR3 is CASGDTGGGYNEQYF. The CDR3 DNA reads TGTGCCAGCGGGGATACGGGAGGGGGCTACAACGAGCAGTACTTC.

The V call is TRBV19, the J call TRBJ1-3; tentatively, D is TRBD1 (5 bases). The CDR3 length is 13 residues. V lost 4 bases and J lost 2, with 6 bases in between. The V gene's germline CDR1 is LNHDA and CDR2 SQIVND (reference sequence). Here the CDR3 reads CASSTGAGNTIYF. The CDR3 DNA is TGTGCCAGTAGTACGGGGGCTGGAAACACCATATATTTT.

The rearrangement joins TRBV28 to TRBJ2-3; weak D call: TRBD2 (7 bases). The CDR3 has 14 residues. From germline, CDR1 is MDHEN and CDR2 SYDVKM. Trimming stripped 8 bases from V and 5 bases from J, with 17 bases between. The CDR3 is CASGGAGNKDTQYF. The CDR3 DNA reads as TGTGCCAGCGGGGGGGCCGGGAATAAAGATACGCAGTATTTT.